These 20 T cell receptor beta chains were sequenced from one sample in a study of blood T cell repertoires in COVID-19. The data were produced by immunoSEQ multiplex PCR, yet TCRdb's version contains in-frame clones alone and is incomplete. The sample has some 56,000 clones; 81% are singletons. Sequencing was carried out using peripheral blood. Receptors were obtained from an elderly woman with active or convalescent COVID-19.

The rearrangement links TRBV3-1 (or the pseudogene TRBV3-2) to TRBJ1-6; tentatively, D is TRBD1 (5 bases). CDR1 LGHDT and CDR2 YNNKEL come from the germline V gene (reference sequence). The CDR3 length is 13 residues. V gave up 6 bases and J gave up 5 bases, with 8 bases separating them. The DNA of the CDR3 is TGTGCCAGCAGGGGGGGAAATAATTCACCCCTCCACTTT. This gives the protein CASRGGNNSPLHF.

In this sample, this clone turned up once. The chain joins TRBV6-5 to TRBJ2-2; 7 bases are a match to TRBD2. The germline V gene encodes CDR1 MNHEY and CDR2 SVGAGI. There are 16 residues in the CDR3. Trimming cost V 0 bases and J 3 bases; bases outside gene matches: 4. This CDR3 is CASSYSGGTDTGELFF. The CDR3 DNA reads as TGTGCCAGCAGTTACTCGGGGGGGACGGACACCGGGGAGCTGTTTTTT.

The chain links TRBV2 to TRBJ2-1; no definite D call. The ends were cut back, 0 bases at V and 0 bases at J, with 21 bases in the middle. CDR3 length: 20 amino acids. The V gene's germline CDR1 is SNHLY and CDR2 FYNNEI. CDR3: CASSEARPFGVTDSYNEQFF. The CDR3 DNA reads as TGTGCCAGCAGTGAAGCCCGTCCCTTCGGAGTGACTGACTCCTACAATGAGCAGTTCTTC.

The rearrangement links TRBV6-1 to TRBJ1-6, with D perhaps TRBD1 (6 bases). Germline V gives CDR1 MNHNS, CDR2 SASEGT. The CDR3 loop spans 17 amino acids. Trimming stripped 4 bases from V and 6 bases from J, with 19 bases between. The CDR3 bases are TGTGCCAGCAGTGGTACGCTGGCGGGGGCGGCTAATTCACCCCTCCACTTT. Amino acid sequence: CASSGTLAGAANSPLHF.

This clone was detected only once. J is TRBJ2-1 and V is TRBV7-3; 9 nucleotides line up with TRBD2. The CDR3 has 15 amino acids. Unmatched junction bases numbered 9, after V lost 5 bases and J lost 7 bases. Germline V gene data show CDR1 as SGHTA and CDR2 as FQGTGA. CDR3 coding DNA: TGTGCCAGCAGCCCAAGGCTAGCGGGGACTAATGAGCAGTTCTTC. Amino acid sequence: CASSPRLAGTNEQFF.

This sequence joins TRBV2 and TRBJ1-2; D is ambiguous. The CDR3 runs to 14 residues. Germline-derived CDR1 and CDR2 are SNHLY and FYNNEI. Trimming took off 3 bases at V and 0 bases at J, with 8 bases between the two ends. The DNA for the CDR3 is TGTGCCAGCAGTGAGCTGGCACCTAACTATGGCTACACCTTC. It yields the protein CASSELAPNYGYTF.

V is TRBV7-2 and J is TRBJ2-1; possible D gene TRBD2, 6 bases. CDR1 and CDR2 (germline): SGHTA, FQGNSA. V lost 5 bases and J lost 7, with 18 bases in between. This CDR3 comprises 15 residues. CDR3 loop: CASSQEGPALNEQFF. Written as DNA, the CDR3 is TGTGCCAGCAGCCAGGAGGGACCAGCGCTGAATGAGCAGTTCTTC.

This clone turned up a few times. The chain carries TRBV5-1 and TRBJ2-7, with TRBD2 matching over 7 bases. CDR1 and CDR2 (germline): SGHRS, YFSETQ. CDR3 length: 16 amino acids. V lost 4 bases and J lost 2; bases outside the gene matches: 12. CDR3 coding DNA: TGCGCCAGCAGCCCTGGGTTAGGCGGGGGAACCTACGAGCAGTACTTC. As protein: CASSPGLGGGTYEQYF.

In DNA, the CDR3 is TGTGCCAGTAGTCAGGTAAACCCTAACAATGAGCAGTTCTTC. This gives the protein CASSQVNPNNEQFF. The V call is TRBV19, the J call TRBJ2-1; D not resolved. V dropped 5 bases and J dropped 5 bases, with 13 bases sitting between them. From germline, CDR1 is LNHDA and CDR2 SQIVND (reference sequence). The length of the CDR3 is 14 residues.

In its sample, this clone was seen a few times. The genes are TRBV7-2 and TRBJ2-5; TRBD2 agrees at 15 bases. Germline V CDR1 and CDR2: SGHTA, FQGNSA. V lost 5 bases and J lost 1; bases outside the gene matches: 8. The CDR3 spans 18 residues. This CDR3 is CASSTPGTSGGSQETQYF. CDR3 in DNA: TGTGCCAGCAGCACTCCCGGGACTAGCGGGGGGTCCCAAGAGACCCAGTACTTC.

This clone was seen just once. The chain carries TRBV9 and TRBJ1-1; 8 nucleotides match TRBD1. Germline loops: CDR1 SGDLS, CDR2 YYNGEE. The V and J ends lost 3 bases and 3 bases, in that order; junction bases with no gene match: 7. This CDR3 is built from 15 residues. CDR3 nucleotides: TGTGCCAGCAGCGCCCGCACAGGGGGAGACACTGAAGCTTTCTTT. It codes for CASSARTGGDTEAFF.

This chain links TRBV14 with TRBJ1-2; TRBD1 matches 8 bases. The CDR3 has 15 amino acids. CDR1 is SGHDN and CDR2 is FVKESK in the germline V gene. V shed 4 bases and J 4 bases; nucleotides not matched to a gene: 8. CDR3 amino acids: CASSPHRDRLYGYTF. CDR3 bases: TGTGCCAGCAGCCCTCACCGGGACAGGCTCTATGGCTACACCTTC.

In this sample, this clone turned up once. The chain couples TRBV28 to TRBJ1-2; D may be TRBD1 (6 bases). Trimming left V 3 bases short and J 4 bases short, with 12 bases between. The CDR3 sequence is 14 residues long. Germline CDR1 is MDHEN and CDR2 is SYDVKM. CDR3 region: CASSLGQGTYGYTF. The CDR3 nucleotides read TGTGCCAGCAGTTTGGGGCAGGGGACCTATGGCTACACCTTC.

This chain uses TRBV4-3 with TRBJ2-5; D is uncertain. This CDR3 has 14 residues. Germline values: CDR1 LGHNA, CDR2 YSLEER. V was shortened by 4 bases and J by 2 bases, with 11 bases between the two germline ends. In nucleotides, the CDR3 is TGCGCCAGCAGCCGCCTAGGCCTTCAAGAGACCCAGTACTTC. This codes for CASSRLGLQETQYF.

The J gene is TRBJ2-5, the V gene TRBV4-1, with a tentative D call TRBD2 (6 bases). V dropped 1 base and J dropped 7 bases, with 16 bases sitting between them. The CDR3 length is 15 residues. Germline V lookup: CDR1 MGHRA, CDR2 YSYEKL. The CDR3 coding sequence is TGCGCCAGCAGCCAAGTCGCTGCCGTGGGAGGGACCCAGTACTTC. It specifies CASSQVAAVGGTQYF.

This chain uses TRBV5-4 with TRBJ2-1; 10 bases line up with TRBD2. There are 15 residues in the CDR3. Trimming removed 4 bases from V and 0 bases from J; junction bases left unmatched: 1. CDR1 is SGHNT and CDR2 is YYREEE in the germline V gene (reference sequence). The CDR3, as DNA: TGTGCCAGCAGCGCTAGCGGGAGCTCCTACAATGAGCAGTTCTTC. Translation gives CASSASGSSYNEQFF.

The CDR3: CATSGRGTYEQYF. For the CDR3, the DNA is TGTGCCACCAGTGGTAGGGGGACCTACGAGCAGTACTTC. This chain connects TRBV24-1 to TRBJ2-7, with D tentatively TRBD1 (6 bases). The germline V gene encodes CDR1 KGHDR and CDR2 SFDVKD. V dropped 5 bases and J dropped 2 bases, with 9 bases sitting between them. The CDR3 covers 13 residues.

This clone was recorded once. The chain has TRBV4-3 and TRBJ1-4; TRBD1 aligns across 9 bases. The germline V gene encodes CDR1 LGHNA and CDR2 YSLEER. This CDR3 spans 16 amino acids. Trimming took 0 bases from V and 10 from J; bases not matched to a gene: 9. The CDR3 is CASSQEKGQGRRKLFF. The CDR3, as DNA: TGCGCCAGCAGCCAAGAAAAGGGACAGGGTCGGCGAAAACTGTTTTTT.

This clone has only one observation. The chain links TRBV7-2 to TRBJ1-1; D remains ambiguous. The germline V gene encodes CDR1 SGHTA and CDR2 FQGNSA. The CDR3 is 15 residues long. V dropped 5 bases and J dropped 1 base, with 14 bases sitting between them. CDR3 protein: CASSRRHNTNTEAFF. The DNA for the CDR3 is TGTGCCAGCAGCAGAAGACACAACACGAACACTGAAGCTTTCTTT.

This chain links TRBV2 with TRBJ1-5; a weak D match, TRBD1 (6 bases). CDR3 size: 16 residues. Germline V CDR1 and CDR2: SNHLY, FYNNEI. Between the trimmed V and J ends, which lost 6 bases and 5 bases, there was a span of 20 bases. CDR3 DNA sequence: TGTGCCAGCAGCAGTGGGACACCTGGGCCATATCAGCCCCAGCATTTT. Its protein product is CASSSGTPGPYQPQHF. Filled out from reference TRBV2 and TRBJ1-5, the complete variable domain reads EPEVTQTPSHQVTQMGQEVILRCVPISNHLYFYWYRQILGQKVEFLVSFYNNEISEKSEIFDDQFSVERPDGSNFTLKIRSTKLEDSAMYFCASSSGTPGPYQPQHFGDGTRLSIL.